This T cell receptor beta chain was sequenced in a study of T cells in Graves' hyperthyroidism and ophthalmopathy. Fresh peripheral blood, about 9.6 ml, yielded the PBMCs. Amplified TCR beta CDR3 regions derived from RNA transcripts. An initial round of RT-PCR targeting the TCR CDR3 relied on the HTBI primer set. TCRdb fed the multiplex PCR reads into MiXCR, producing one record per CDR3 protein. The repertoire has some 620,000 distinct CDR3 sequences, 15% to 20% of them found once; the top ten carry 3.5% to 4%. V was trimmed by 5 bases and J by 2 bases, leaving 18 bases between them. CDR1 and CDR2 (germline): MNHNS, SASEGT. The CDR3 is 16 residues long. This clonotype appeared many times.

This sequence was found in a woman aged 30 to 39 with Graves' hyperthyroidism. V gene TRBV6-1 combines with J gene TRBJ2-5; D may be TRBD1 or TRBD2 (5 bases each). Sequencing was performed on blood. The DNA for the CDR3 is TGTGCCAGCAGTTCTACCCTCGGGACGGATCAAGAGACCCAGTACTTC. This codes for CASSSTLGTDQETQYF.